Below, one TCR beta chain is given with its context. This CDR3 has 14 residues. Trimming removed 7 bases at V and 4 bases at J, with 13 bases between. Germline V CDR1 and CDR2: SNHLY, FYNNEI. This entry comes from a study of blood T cell repertoires in COVID-19. Across the whole study: Samples of COVID-19 (acute and convalescent) were obtained from the United States, Italy and Spain. Sources were T cells, B-cell-depleted T cells, or PBMCs; the material itself was cDNA or gDNA.

Methods used by the authors: By means of reference gene primer amplification, nucleated cell counts were estimated. Assay used: immunoSEQ multiplex PCR; TCRdb lists only in-frame clones, some missing. The DNA was the basis for D and trimming; V, J and clone size are from that table. This sample has about 350,000 clones, with about nine tenths found just once. The material sequenced was peripheral blood. This receptor was taken from a woman in her fifties or sixties with COVID-19, enrolled during active disease. V is TRBV2 and J is TRBJ1-4; D is unclear. CDR3 DNA sequence: TGTGCCAGCATATCGGACGGGAATAATGAAAAACTGTTTTTT. This encodes CASISDGNNEKLFF.